One sample yielded the 12 T cell receptor beta chains listed below, sequenced in a study of T cell responses to AZD1222 COVID-19 vaccine. Some clones are missing from TCRdb's copy, which holds only in-frame ones; the method was immunoSEQ multiplex PCR. The repertoire holds 95,000 to 100,000 clones, with around 89% as singletons. The sample in question was peripheral blood, obtained on day 0 of AZD1222 vaccination. The receptors originated from an adult in good health.

The CDR3 sequence: CASTSTSGANTGELFF. The DNA for the CDR3 is TGTGCCAGCACTTCCACTAGCGGGGCGAACACCGGGGAGCTGTTTTTT. This chain connects TRBV7-9 to TRBJ2-2, with 10 bases identical to TRBD2. Per germline, CDR1 SEHNR and CDR2 FQNEAQ (reference sequence). The CDR3 spans 16 residues. Germline trimming cut 7 bases from V and 0 bases from J; bases unmatched to any gene: 5.

The rearrangement uses TRBV11-2 and TRBJ1-4; the D gene is possibly TRBD1 (5 bases). The CDR3 covers 18 residues. CDR1 is SGHAT and CDR2 is FQNNGV in the germline V gene. Trimming pared 4 bases from V and 6 bases from J, leaving 24 bases between. The CDR3 loop reads CASSSPLPRGLNDEKLFF. CDR3 bases: TGTGCCAGCAGCTCCCCTCTACCGAGGGGACTTAATGATGAAAAACTGTTTTTT.

The chain couples TRBV10-1 to TRBJ2-1; D gene ambiguous. This CDR3 is 13 amino acids long. Looked up from germline, CDR1 is WNHNN and CDR2 is SYGVQD (reference sequence). Trimming removed 8 bases from V and 6 bases from J, with 14 bases in between. CDR3 loop: CASGVLTSNEQFF. CDR3 nucleotides: TGCGCCAGCGGGGTCCTTACGAGCAATGAGCAGTTCTTC.

V gene TRBV5-1 combines with J gene TRBJ1-2; D remains ambiguous. The CDR3 has 12 amino acids. Germline V gene sequence: CDR1 SGHRS, CDR2 YFSETQ. V was cut by 0 bases and J by 8 bases, with 8 bases left in between. The CDR3 nucleotides read TGCGCCAGCAGCTTGGACGCGGCCGGCTACACCTTC. This translates into CASSLDAAGYTF.

DNA of the CDR3: TGTGCCAGCAGGGCCCCACAGGGTTATAGCAATCAGCCCCAGCATTTT. This encodes CASRAPQGYSNQPQHF. This chain connects TRBV2 to TRBJ1-5; D possibly corresponds to TRBD1 (6 bases). This CDR3 region has 16 residues. V dropped 6 bases and J dropped 0 bases, with 15 bases sitting between them. CDR1 is SNHLY and CDR2 is FYNNEI in the germline V gene. Supplemented by reference TRBV2 and TRBJ1-5, the full variable domain reads EPEVTQTPSHQVTQMGQEVILRCVPISNHLYFYWYRQILGQKVEFLVSFYNNEISEKSEIFDDQFSVERPDGSNFTLKIRSTKLEDSAMYFCASRAPQGYSNQPQHFGDGTRLSIL.

The chain links TRBV9 to TRBJ1-5; 7 bases line up with TRBD1. Germline V gene sequence: CDR1 SGDLS, CDR2 YYNGEE. Unmatched junction bases numbered 9, after V lost 3 bases and J lost 9 bases. The length of the CDR3 is 14 residues. The CDR3 is CASSAGQVNAPQHF. CDR3 bases: TGTGCCAGCAGCGCAGGACAGGTCAATGCGCCCCAGCATTTT.

The genes are TRBV11-2 and TRBJ1-6; D gene unclear. V was shortened by 5 bases and J by 3 bases, with 17 bases between the two germline ends. CDR3 length equals 17 residues. Germline V CDR1 and CDR2: SGHAT, FQNNGV. The CDR3 spells CASSAYKGEGYNSPLHF. For the CDR3, the DNA is TGTGCCAGCAGCGCCTACAAGGGAGAGGGCTATAATTCACCCCTCCACTTT.

The V call is TRBV5-1, the J call TRBJ1-2; D remains unclear. Deletions cut 0 bases from V and 1 base from J, with 7 bases between. The CDR3 loop spans 14 amino acids. The germline gives CDR1 SGHRS, CDR2 YFSETQ. CDR3 sequence reads: CASSLDPDNYGYTF. The CDR3 DNA follows: TGCGCCAGCAGCTTGGATCCAGATAACTATGGCTACACCTTC.

CDR3: CASSWTGDNSPLHF. The CDR3 nucleotides read TGTGCCAGCAGTTGGACAGGAGATAATTCACCCCTCCACTTT. The J gene is TRBJ1-6, the V gene TRBV6-5; TRBD1 matches at 7 bases. J gave up 5 bases and V 4 bases, and 2 bases lay outside the gene matches. The CDR3 runs to 14 residues. Germline V gene lookup returns CDR1 MNHEY and CDR2 SVGAGI.

The genes are TRBV6-2 or TRBV6-3 and TRBJ2-3, with 8 positions matching TRBD2. The CDR3 runs to 17 residues. J lost 2 bases, V lost 5 bases, and 12 bases had no gene match. Germline CDR1 MNHEY, CDR2 SVGEGT. The CDR3 nucleotides read TGTGCCAGCAGTCTTCCCGGGACTAGTCCCTACACAGATACGCAGTATTTT. Its protein product is CASSLPGTSPYTDTQYF.

The V call is TRBV25-1, the J call TRBJ1-2; perhaps TRBD1 as D (5 bases). The CDR3 is 14 amino acids. Germline CDR1 MGHDK, CDR2 SYGVNS. Trimming stripped 6 bases from V and 7 bases from J, with 18 bases between. CDR3 loop: CASRGQGIAAGYTF. The CDR3 bases are TGTGCCAGCAGGGGGCAGGGAATTGCTGCTGGCTACACCTTC.

The chain couples TRBV5-1 to TRBJ1-5; D is possibly TRBD1 (6 bases). CDR3 length: 15 amino acids. Germline V gives CDR1 SGHRS, CDR2 YFSETQ. Trimming removed 0 bases at V and 3 bases at J, with 10 bases between. The CDR3 nucleotides read TGCGCCAGCAGCTTGGCAGGGGTTTACAATCAGCCCCAGCATTTT. Its translation is CASSLAGVYNQPQHF.